This entry concerns a single T cell receptor beta chain. These data are taken from a study of control samples from healthy donors and cancer patients. The protocol was immunoSEQ multiplex PCR, while the TCRdb copy is restricted to in-frame clones and leaves out a portion. Among roughly 30,000 clones, less than 80% were seen once, and the ten largest hold 22%. The V end lost 0 bases, the J end lost 0 bases, and 15 bases lay between the germline ends. Germline V gene lookup returns CDR1 LNHNV and CDR2 YYDKDF (reference sequence). There are 18 residues in the CDR3. The sequencing input was PBMCs. This chain connects TRBV15 to TRBJ2-1; D perhaps matches TRBD2 (6 bases). The sequence was obtained from a man aged 60-69 years with head and neck cancer. The CDR3, as DNA: TGTGCCACCAGCAGAGACTCATTCGGGGGTTACTCCTACAATGAGCAGTTCTTC. It is translated as CATSRDSFGGYSYNEQFF.